This T cell receptor (beta chain) appears in the sequencing data of a study of yellow fever vaccine responses in identical twins. General study results and limits: Twins' vaccine T cell responses were reported to seem partly convergent and partly personalized.

The germline V gene has CDR1 KGHSH and CDR2 LQKENI. The CDR3 extends over 15 amino acids. The germline V and J ends were trimmed by 4 bases and 0 bases, with 9 bases remaining between them. Each CDR3 protein gets one entry after TCRdb re-called the RT-PCR reads with MiXCR. The table records tens of thousands of distinct CDR3 sequences, roughly 60% of them present only once. Of note for this clonotype: What it binds is not known.

The chain carries TRBV18 and TRBJ1-4; no definite D call. The material was T cells from blood (PBMCs), unsorted or a sorted subset (not recorded which), obtained before or after yellow fever vaccination (not recorded which). The sequence was obtained from a woman younger than 35 who received the yellow fever vaccine. The CDR3 region is CASSRNPPTNEKLFF. The CDR3 region has the DNA TGTGCCAGCTCACGGAACCCGCCAACTAATGAAAAACTGTTTTTT.